Listed here are 7 T cell receptor beta chains from one sample, sequenced in a study of identical twins. A single record per CDR3 protein comes from TCRdb applying MiXCR to the 5' RACE reads. In the table there are hundreds of thousands of distinct CDR3 sequences, about 20% of which are singletons. The same data also went into a second study, on T cells expressing NK-cell markers.

Material for sequencing was PBMCs. These receptor sequences come from a woman aged 18-29 years in good health.

Only a few counts were recorded for this clonotype. V and J are TRBV12-3 or TRBV12-4 and TRBJ2-5; TRBD2 matches at 8 bases. J gave up 5 bases and V 2 bases, and 4 bases lay outside the gene matches. CDR3 length: 14 residues. The CDR3 coding sequence is TGTGCCAGCAGTTTACGGCGGGGGGCGGAGACCCAGTACTTC. It is translated as CASSLRRGAETQYF.

This clonotype showed up just a few times. The chain joins TRBV5-1 to TRBJ2-7; D gene ambiguous. From germline, CDR1 is SGHRS and CDR2 YFSETQ. The length of the CDR3 is 14 residues. V dropped 0 bases and J dropped 3 bases, with 10 bases sitting between them. The CDR3 DNA follows: TGCGCCAGCAGCTTGGAAATGGGGTTCTACGAGCAGTACTTC. This gives the protein CASSLEMGFYEQYF.

The genes are TRBV7-8 and TRBJ2-7; D is possibly TRBD1 (6 bases). The germline V and J ends were trimmed by 1 base and 2 bases, with 15 bases remaining between them. Looked up from germline, CDR1 is SGHVS and CDR2 is FQNEAQ. The CDR3 sequence is 16 residues long. The CDR3 coding sequence is TGTGCCAGCAGCTTAGTTGGTTTGACAGGTACCTACGAGCAGTACTTC. Its protein is CASSLVGLTGTYEQYF.

This clonotype showed up many times. The chain carries TRBV6-2 or TRBV6-3 and TRBJ1-5; 8 bases match TRBD1. Germline CDR1 MNHEY, CDR2 SVGEGT. V shed 6 bases and J 7 bases; nucleotides not matched to a gene: 5. This CDR3 is built from 13 residues. The CDR3, as DNA: TGTGCCAGCAGGGGCAGGGGGCGGCAGCCCCAGCATTTT. Amino acids: CASRGRGRQPQHF.

The chain employs TRBV10-1 and TRBJ2-1; D perhaps matches TRBD2 (5 bases). This CDR3 region has 16 residues. The V gene lost 1 base and the J gene lost 9 bases, with 19 bases spanning the gap. The V gene's germline CDR1 is WNHNN and CDR2 SYGVQD (reference sequence). This chain's CDR3 is CASSELNKRGRVEQFF. The CDR3 DNA is TGCGCCAGCAGTGAGTTAAATAAACGGGGAAGAGTTGAGCAGTTCTTC.

This clonotype has a handful of counts. This chain links TRBV20-1 with TRBJ1-5; D unclear. V was shortened by 5 bases and J by 0 bases, with 8 bases between the two germline ends. Germline values: CDR1 DFQATT, CDR2 SNEGSKA (reference sequence). The CDR3 length is 13 residues. The CDR3 DNA reads as TGCAGTGCTCAGTGGGGTAGCAATCAGCCCCAGCATTTT. Protein: CSAQWGSNQPQHF.

The chain carries TRBV6-1 and TRBJ2-7; no reliable D call. CDR3 length: 15 residues. Trimming pared 7 bases from V and 2 bases from J, leaving 18 bases between. Per the germline V gene, CDR1 is MNHNS and CDR2 is SASEGT. The CDR3 loop is CASTSDTDEPYEQYF. The CDR3, as DNA: TGTGCCAGCACCTCTGACACGGACGAACCCTACGAGCAGTACTTC.